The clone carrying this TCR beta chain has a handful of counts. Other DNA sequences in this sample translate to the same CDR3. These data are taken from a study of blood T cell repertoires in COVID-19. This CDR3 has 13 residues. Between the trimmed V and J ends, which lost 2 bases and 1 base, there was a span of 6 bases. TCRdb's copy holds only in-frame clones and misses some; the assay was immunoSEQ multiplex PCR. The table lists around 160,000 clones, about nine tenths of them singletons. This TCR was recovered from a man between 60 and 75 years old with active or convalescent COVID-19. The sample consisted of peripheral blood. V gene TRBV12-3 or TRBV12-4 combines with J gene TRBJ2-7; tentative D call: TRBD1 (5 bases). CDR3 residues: CASSLQGSYEQYF. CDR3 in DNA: TGTGCCAGCAGTTTACAGGGTTCCTACGAGCAGTACTTC.